These T cell receptor beta chains were read from a single sample in a study of shared clonotypes between healthy human individuals. The repertoire was sequenced with immunoSEQ multiplex PCR; TCRdb's copy has only in-frame clones and lacks some. This sample has roughly 86,000 clones, with almost 70% found just once. The sample taken for sequencing was memory CD8+ T cells sorted from blood. These receptors came from a man aged 30-40 years in good health. Both conserved end residues are part of each CDR3. The D gene is left open where the match is weak. A clone size is listed for some rows: how often the clone was seen (once, few, many), or a class if it is expanded.

cdr3_length j_call clone_size d_call v_call cdr3_nt cdr3_aa
16 TRBJ2-3 NA TRBD2 TRBV5-1 TGCGCCAGCAGCTTGAGACTAGCGGGAGTGCTAGATACGCAGTATTTT CASSLRLAGVLDTQYF
14 TRBJ2-3 few TRBD2 TRBV19 TGTGCCAGTAGTATAAGACTAGCGGGGAATACGCAGTATTTT CASSIRLAGNTQYF
15 TRBJ2-7 NA TRBD2 TRBV27 TGTGCCAGCAGTTTATCGAACGGGAGGCCCTACGAGCAGTACTTC CASSLSNGRPYEQYF
16 TRBJ2-1 NA NA TRBV5-5 TGTGCCAGCAGCCCTATGGACCCACAATTTTACAATGAGCAGTTCTTC CASSPMDPQFYNEQFF
15 TRBJ2-1 many NA TRBV1 TGCACCAGCAGCCCTGCGGGAGCCCTCCCCCATGAGCAGTTCTTC CTSSPAGALPHEQFF
11 TRBJ2-1 NA NA TRBV7-9 TGTGCCAGCAGCTTGGCTGCTGAGCAGTTCTTC CASSLAAEQFF
16 TRBJ2-5 NA TRBD1 TRBV5-1 TGCGCCAGCAGCCCCCGTGGACAGGTTCGAGTGGAGACCCAGTACTTC CASSPRGQVRVETQYF
15 TRBJ2-1 NA TRBD2 TRBV6-4 TGTGCCAGCAGCGCGGTAGCGGGAGCTTACAATGAGCAGTTCTTC CASSAVAGAYNEQFF
17 TRBJ2-7 NA NA TRBV5-5 TGTGCCAGCAGCTTGTTTGAGTGGTACAGTGATACCTACGAGCAGTACTTC CASSLFEWYSDTYEQYF
17 TRBJ2-3 NA NA TRBV12-2 TGTGCAAGTCGTGAATACCCCGGGACACCCAGGAGAGATACGCAGTATTTT CASREYPGTPRRDTQYF
14 TRBJ2-3 NA TRBD1 TRBV9 TGTGCCAGCAGAAAAGGACAGGGGACAGATACGCAGTATTTT CASRKGQGTDTQYF
16 TRBJ2-3 few TRBD2 TRBV6-4 TGTGCCAGCAGTGACCAAGCGGGAGGGCCGGGAGATACGCAGTATTTT CASSDQAGGPGDTQYF
15 TRBJ2-1 NA NA TRBV6-6 TGTGCCAGCAGCCATCCTACCTTAGGGGTCAATGAGCAGTTCTTC CASSHPTLGVNEQFF
15 TRBJ2-6 many NA TRBV6-5 TGTGCCAGCAGTTACCCCCAGGGTGGAGAAAACGTCCTGACTTTC CASSYPQGGENVLTF
13 TRBJ2-7 NA NA TRBV5-5 TGTGCCAGCAGCATCCGACAGACATACGAGCAGTACTTC CASSIRQTYEQYF
14 TRBJ1-1 NA NA TRBV29-1 TGCAGCGTACGTCCGGGACCCATGAACACTGAAGCTTTCTTT CSVRPGPMNTEAFF
15 TRBJ2-5 NA NA TRBV2 TGTGCCAGCAACAGTGGAGGGTGGGGGGCAGAGACCCAGTACTTC CASNSGGWGAETQYF
15 TRBJ1-1 NA NA TRBV7-9 TGTGCCAGCAGCTTGGTTGGGCCGTATGACACTGAAGCTTTCTTT CASSLVGPYDTEAFF
15 TRBJ2-7 NA TRBD2 TRBV6-1 TGTGCCAGCAGTCTCTCAGCGGGAGGGCCGGGAGAGCAGTACTTC CASSLSAGGPGEQYF
16 TRBJ1-4 NA NA TRBV19 TGTGCCAGTAGTACATCCCGTAGCCTACTAGGGGAAAAACTGTTTTTT CASSTSRSLLGEKLFF
16 TRBJ2-7 NA TRBD1 TRBV7-8 TGTGCCAGCAGCTTAGCGGGGGGGACAGGGGCCTCCGAGCAGTACTTC CASSLAGGTGASEQYF
15 TRBJ1-2 NA NA TRBV5-1 TGCGCCAGCAGCCCGTTGGGTACAACAGGAGATGGCTACACCTTC CASSPLGTTGDGYTF
15 TRBJ1-4 NA TRBD1 TRBV15 TGTGCCACCAGCGGGTATACAGGGGGACCCGAAAAACTGTTTTTT CATSGYTGGPEKLFF
16 TRBJ1-4 NA NA TRBV5-5 TGTGCCAGCAGCGCGCCCGATCAGGGCATTAATGAAAAACTGTTTTTT CASSAPDQGINEKLFF
15 TRBJ1-2 NA NA TRBV4-3 TGCGCCAGCAGCCGGCTACCGGAGTCGAACTATGGCTACACCTTC CASSRLPESNYGYTF
18 TRBJ2-5 NA TRBD2 TRBV29-1 TGCAGCGTTGAGATTCTAGGACAGATACTAGCGGGACTGGAGACCCAGTACTTC CSVEILGQILAGLETQYF
15 TRBJ2-7 once NA TRBV6-1 TGTGCCAGCAGTGAAACTAACAGGGCGACGTACGAGCAGTACTTC CASSETNRATYEQYF
14 TRBJ2-3 NA NA TRBV27 TGTGCCAGCAGTTTTCAGAGGGTGGGAGATACGCAGTATTTT CASSFQRVGDTQYF
15 TRBJ1-2 few TRBD1 TRBV6-5 TGTGCCAGCAGTGCCCTCGGGACAGGGTCCTATGGCTACACCTTC CASSALGTGSYGYTF
14 TRBJ2-1 once NA TRBV6-5 TGTGCCAGCAGTTACTCGGGGTCCGGCAATGAGCAGTTCTTC CASSYSGSGNEQFF
14 TRBJ2-2 NA NA TRBV2 TGTGCCAGCAGGGTAGACAGGAACACCGGGGAGCTGTTTTTT CASRVDRNTGELFF
11 TRBJ2-7 NA NA TRBV20-1 TGCAGTGCTAGAGAAATAGGGGAGCAGTACTTC CSAREIGEQYF
13 TRBJ1-1 few NA TRBV28 TGTGCCAGCAGTCCTTTTCAGGGCACTGAAGCTTTCTTT CASSPFQGTEAFF
14 TRBJ2-7 NA NA TRBV29-1 TGCAGCGTTGAGTTGGCCGACACCGGCTACGAGCAGTACTTC CSVELADTGYEQYF
14 TRBJ2-7 medium-sized NA TRBV6-5 TGTGCCAGCAGCCCCCTCGGACGGAACAACGAGCAGTACTTC CASSPLGRNNEQYF
16 TRBJ1-4 many TRBD1 TRBV7-9 TGTGCCAGCAGCTTAGGACCGGGACAGACTAATGAAAAACTGTTTTTT CASSLGPGQTNEKLFF
18 TRBJ2-2 NA NA TRBV4-3 TGCGCCAGCAGCCAAGCGAGGACCCTACCCAGGGACACCGGGGAGCTGTTTTTT CASSQARTLPRDTGELFF